This entry lists 28 T cell receptor beta chains sequenced from one sample in a study of cytomegalovirus exposure and HLA in healthy donors. The protocol was immunoSEQ multiplex PCR, while the TCRdb copy is restricted to in-frame clones and leaves out a portion. The top ten clones hold 0.8% to 0.95% of a sample with about 170,000 clones, roughly 96% of them seen once. Input material: PBMCs. The source is a woman under 30 in good health and CMV-seronegative.

This clone was counted once. The chain is built from TRBV4-3 and TRBJ2-2, with a weak D call TRBD2 (6 bases). The CDR3 length is 21 residues. The V and J ends lost 1 base and 5 bases respectively, with 29 bases between them. CDR1 LGHNA and CDR2 YSLEER come from the germline V gene. DNA for the CDR3: TGCGCCAGCAGCCAAGTGCCGGCGGGGCCCGAGCAAAGGTGGATTACCGGGGAGCTGTTTTTT. Translation gives CASSQVPAGPEQRWITGELFF.

The V and J genes are TRBV2 and TRBJ2-5, with 10 positions matching TRBD1. The germline CDR1 and CDR2 sequences are SNHLY and FYNNEI. The CDR3 covers 15 residues. With 3 bases clipped from V and 3 bases from J, the junction kept 4 bases outside the gene matches. The CDR3 region has the DNA TGTGCCAGCAGTGAGAGGACAGGGGGGGAAGAGACCCAGTACTTC. This codes for CASSERTGGEETQYF. Variable domain in full (rest from reference TRBV2 and TRBJ2-5): EPEVTQTPSHQVTQMGQEVILRCVPISNHLYFYWYRQILGQKVEFLVSFYNNEISEKSEIFDDQFSVERPDGSNFTLKIRSTKLEDSAMYFCASSERTGGEETQYFGPGTRLLVL.

V and J are TRBV19 and TRBJ1-4; 9 nucleotides line up with TRBD1. The length of the CDR3 is 15 residues. Germline assignment: CDR1 LNHDA and CDR2 SQIVND (reference sequence). The junction had 8 bases not matched to a gene; V was cut back by 4 bases and J by 8 bases. The CDR3 sequence: CASSRTSDRGEKLFF. As DNA, the CDR3 is TGTGCCAGTAGTAGGACCTCGGACAGGGGAGAAAAACTGTTTTTT.

The chain joins TRBV6-6 to TRBJ1-6, with 9 bases fitting TRBD1. The CDR3 runs to 14 residues. V was pared by 7 bases and J by 10 bases, with 8 bases of the junction left unmatched. CDR1 is MNHNY and CDR2 is SVGAGI in the germline V gene (reference sequence). CDR3 coding DNA: TGTGCCAGCACCTACAGGGGGCGGGACTCACCCCTCCACTTT. Its protein product is CASTYRGRDSPLHF.

The chain is built from TRBV6-6 and TRBJ1-5, with TRBD1 matching 7 bases. The CDR3 loop spans 15 amino acids. Per the germline V gene, CDR1 is MNHNY and CDR2 is SVGAGI (reference sequence). Trimming cost V 0 bases and J 6 bases; bases outside gene matches: 5. CDR3 protein: CASSYSNRGGQPQHF. CDR3 DNA: TGTGCCAGCAGTTACTCGAACAGGGGAGGTCAGCCCCAGCATTTT.

V usage is TRBV29-1 and J usage is TRBJ2-3; D not certain. The CDR3 runs 14 residues. Trimming removed 0 bases from V and 2 bases from J, with 9 bases in between. Germline CDR1 SQVTM, CDR2 ANQGSEA. DNA for the CDR3: TGCAGCGTTGAAGATACGGAGATCACAGATACGCAGTATTTT. Translating it yields CSVEDTEITDTQYF.

The J gene is TRBJ2-7, the V gene TRBV6-6; the match to TRBD2 covers 7 bases. J lost 4 bases, V lost 5 bases, and 11 bases had no gene match. Germline assignment: CDR1 MNHNY and CDR2 SVGAGI (reference sequence). The CDR3 sequence is 15 residues long. CDR3 amino acids: CASSPTGGGRYEQYF. In DNA, the CDR3 is TGTGCCAGCAGTCCCACTGGGGGGGGTCGGTACGAGCAGTACTTC.

V gene TRBV11-2 combines with J gene TRBJ2-5; possible D gene TRBD2, 6 bases. CDR3 length equals 14 residues. Trimming cost V 3 bases and J 4 bases, with 12 bases left between them. The germline CDR1 and CDR2 sequences are SGHAT and FQNNGV. The CDR3 DNA reads as TGTGCCAGCAGCTTCGCGGGGCTGGGAGAGACCCAGTACTTC. Translating gives CASSFAGLGETQYF.

The rearrangement links TRBV7-3 to TRBJ1-1; D is possibly TRBD1 (5 bases). Trimming cost V 5 bases and J 1 base, with 11 bases left between them. CDR1 is SGHTA, CDR2 FQGTGA, per germline. The CDR3 runs to 14 residues. The CDR3 is CASSERQGNTEAFF. The CDR3, as DNA: TGTGCCAGCAGCGAACGGCAGGGGAACACTGAAGCTTTCTTT. Supplemented by reference TRBV7-3 and TRBJ1-1, the full variable domain reads GAGVSQTPSNKVTEKGKYVELRCDPISGHTALYWYRQSLGQGPEFLIYFQGTGAADDSGLPNDRFFAVRPEGSVSTLKIQRTERGDSAVYLCASSERQGNTEAFFGQGTRLTVV.

This clone was counted only a few times. The V gene is TRBV7-3, the J gene TRBJ2-1; 8 nucleotides match TRBD2. The CDR3 totals 13 residues. Losses at the gene ends were 4 bases for V and 7 bases for J; bases not matched to a gene: 3. Looked up from germline, CDR1 is SGHTA and CDR2 is FQGTGA. CDR3 region: CASSSGLGNEQFF. The CDR3 region has the DNA TGTGCCAGCAGCTCGGGACTAGGAAATGAGCAGTTCTTC.

The rearrangement joins TRBV6-6 to TRBJ1-2, with D possibly matching TRBD1 (5 bases). This CDR3 comprises 13 residues. Germline assignment: CDR1 MNHNY and CDR2 SVGAGI (reference sequence). The V end lost 8 bases, the J end lost 8 bases, and 18 bases lay between the germline ends. CDR3 region: CASLDSTGIGYTF. CDR3 DNA sequence: TGTGCCAGCCTAGACAGTACCGGTATCGGCTACACCTTC.

The chain links TRBV7-9 to TRBJ2-1; weak D call: TRBD1 (6 bases). V lost 5 bases to trimming and J lost 4 bases, with 21 bases between them. This CDR3 comprises 17 residues. The germline V gene has CDR1 SEHNR and CDR2 FQNEAQ (reference sequence). The CDR3 coding sequence is TGTGCCAGCAGCCCAAGACCAGGACAGATTAAATACAATGAGCAGTTCTTC. It is translated as CASSPRPGQIKYNEQFF.

The J gene is TRBJ2-3, the V gene TRBV6-6; D is unclear. V was trimmed by 0 bases and J by 2 bases, leaving 6 bases between them. The CDR3 covers 14 residues. The germline V gene encodes CDR1 MNHNY and CDR2 SVGAGI (reference sequence). CDR3 sequence: CASSYSSPTDTQYF. DNA for the CDR3: TGTGCCAGCAGTTACTCTAGCCCCACAGATACGCAGTATTTT.

The gene calls are TRBV19 and TRBJ1-5; 7 bases agree with TRBD1. Unmatched junction bases numbered 2, after V lost 0 bases and J lost 6 bases. Germline-derived CDR1 and CDR2 are LNHDA and SQIVND (reference sequence). CDR3 length: 14 residues. This CDR3 reads CASSIDNRGQPQHF. CDR3 DNA sequence: TGTGCCAGTAGTATAGATAACAGGGGTCAGCCCCAGCATTTT.

The rearrangement uses TRBV7-2 and TRBJ2-1, with 7 bases identical to TRBD1. Germline lookup yields CDR1 SGHTA and CDR2 FQGNSA. The CDR3 runs 12 residues. After removal of 5 bases from V and 9 bases from J, the junction contained 4 bases not matched to a gene. The CDR3 region has the DNA TGTGCCAGCAGCCAGGGGGTGGGTGAGCAGTTCTTC. This encodes CASSQGVGEQFF.

To note about this clone: The junction differs from germline at one of its ends, possibly a read error. This chain connects TRBV7-7 to TRBJ2-5; D is perhaps TRBD1 (6 bases). This CDR3 comprises 14 residues. Germline assignment: CDR1 SSHAT and CDR2 FNYEAQ (reference sequence). The CDR3 sequence: CASSYLGQRETQYF. For the CDR3, the DNA is TGTGCTAGCAGCTACCTCGGACAGCGGGAGACCCAGTACTTC.

The chain combines TRBV4-3 with TRBJ2-7, with 9 bases fitting TRBD1. This CDR3 contains 14 residues. CDR1 is LGHNA and CDR2 is YSLEER in the germline V gene. Trimming took 3 bases from V and 3 from J; bases not matched to a gene: 3. The CDR3 DNA reads TGCGCCAGCAGCCAGAGACAGGGGGTCTACGAGCAGTACTTC. Amino acid sequence: CASSQRQGVYEQYF.

V is TRBV7-9 and J is TRBJ2-2; D unresolved. Germline lookup yields CDR1 SEHNR and CDR2 FQNEAQ (reference sequence). Trimming took off 5 bases at V and 4 bases at J, with 14 bases between the two ends. The CDR3 totals 15 residues. CDR3 nucleotide sequence: TGTGCCAGCAGCCCCTGGATTTCAGGCACCGGGGAGCTGTTTTTT. Protein product: CASSPWISGTGELFF. The variable domain in full, completed from reference TRBV7-9 and TRBJ2-2, reads DTGVSQNPRHKITKRGQNVTFRCDPISEHNRLYWYRQTLGQGPEFLTYFQNEAQLEKSRLLSDRFSAERPKGSFSTLEIQRTEQGDSAMYLCASSPWISGTGELFFGEGSRLTVL.

The chain recombines TRBV5-6 with TRBJ2-7; 8 bases align to TRBD1. V shed 4 bases, J shed 3 bases, and the junction held 9 bases outside the gene matches. The CDR3 runs to 15 residues. Germline assignment: CDR1 SGHDT and CDR2 YYEEEE. The CDR3 DNA is TGTGCCAGCAGCCTTGACAGGGGAGCCGGCTACGAGCAGTACTTC. It codes for CASSLDRGAGYEQYF.

The V gene is TRBV7-9, the J gene TRBJ1-1; D unclear. There are 11 residues in the CDR3. V lost 5 bases and J lost 8, with 9 bases in between. Looked up from germline, CDR1 is SEHNR and CDR2 is FQNEAQ (reference sequence). CDR3 in amino acids: CASSESTEAFF. CDR3 in DNA: TGTGCCAGCAGCGAATCTACCGAAGCTTTCTTT.

The chain has TRBV5-1 and TRBJ1-1; tentative D call: TRBD1 (6 bases). V was cut by 4 bases and J by 3 bases, with 28 bases left in between. Germline V gives CDR1 SGHRS, CDR2 YFSETQ. This CDR3 region has 19 residues. Here the CDR3 reads CASSGYLDRFGRGDTEAFF. The CDR3 DNA reads TGCGCCAGCAGCGGCTATTTGGACAGATTTGGGCGAGGGGACACTGAAGCTTTCTTT.

The gene calls are TRBV9 and TRBJ2-1; 11 positions agree with TRBD2. This CDR3 spans 16 amino acids. CDR1 and CDR2 from the germline V gene are SGDLS and YYNGEE. The V gene end was trimmed by 4 bases and the J gene end by 5 bases; junction bases not matched to a gene: 8. In nucleotides, the CDR3 is TGTGCCAGCAGCCCCGAGGGGACTAGCGGCAACAATGAGCAGTTCTTC. Translation: CASSPEGTSGNNEQFF.

The chain carries TRBV9 and TRBJ1-1, with a tentative D call TRBD1 (6 bases). CDR3 length: 16 amino acids. Trimming pared 0 bases from V and 2 bases from J, leaving 14 bases between. The germline V gene encodes CDR1 SGDLS and CDR2 YYNGEE. The CDR3 DNA follows: TGTGCCAGCAGCGTAGAAGCGGGACATGAAAACACTGAAGCTTTCTTT. Translation: CASSVEAGHENTEAFF.

The CDR3 nucleotides read TGTGCCAGCATGCCCTCCAGGGAGGATAGAGAGACCCAGTACTTC. Amino acids: CASMPSREDRETQYF. The J gene is TRBJ2-5, the V gene TRBV5-4; D is perhaps TRBD2 (6 bases). Trimming cost V 6 bases and J 4 bases, with 19 bases left between them. Germline V gene data show CDR1 as SGHNT and CDR2 as YYREEE (reference sequence). CDR3 size: 15 residues. The variable domain in full, with the rest retrieved from reference TRBV5-4 and TRBJ2-5, is ETGVTQSPTHLIKTRGQQVTLRCSSQSGHNTVSWYQQALGQGPQFIFQYYREEENGRGNFPPRFSGLQFPNYSSELNVNALELDDSALYLCASMPSREDRETQYFGPGTRLLVL.

The chain combines TRBV5-1 with TRBJ2-5; weak D call: TRBD1 (6 bases). The CDR3 runs 14 residues. Germline V gives CDR1 SGHRS, CDR2 YFSETQ. The V end was cut by 3 bases, the J end by 5 bases, with 14 bases between. The DNA for the CDR3 is TGCGCCAGCAGCTCAGCAACAGGGCGGGAGACCCAGTACTTC. Protein sequence: CASSSATGRETQYF.

The chain combines TRBV6-5 with TRBJ1-1; TRBD1 is a possible D gene (5 bases). Germline V gene lookup returns CDR1 MNHEY and CDR2 SVGAGI. The V end was cut by 4 bases, the J end by 3 bases, with 15 bases between. This CDR3 contains 15 residues. In DNA form, the CDR3 reads TGTGCCAGCAGTTTTAATCGACGGGGGGACACTGAAGCTTTCTTT. Translating it yields CASSFNRRGDTEAFF.

The gene calls are TRBV6-9 and TRBJ2-3; maybe TRBD2 (5 bases). Trimming removed 5 bases from V and 2 bases from J, with 11 bases in between. Per the germline V gene, CDR1 is MNHGY and CDR2 is SVAAGI. This CDR3 contains 14 residues. The chain's CDR3 is CASSTGIPTDTQYF. DNA of the CDR3: TGTGCCAGCAGTACCGGGATTCCCACAGATACGCAGTATTTT.

The V gene is TRBV27, the J gene TRBJ1-2; no firm D call. CDR3 size: 13 residues. Germline lookup yields CDR1 MNHEY and CDR2 SMNVEV (reference sequence). The V end was cut by 0 bases, the J end by 5 bases, with 7 bases between. The CDR3 DNA sequence: TGTGCCAGCAGTTTATCGGAGAGGTATGGCTACACCTTC. Translation: CASSLSERYGYTF.